The clone carrying this T cell receptor beta chain was picked up one time. Germline CDR1 is MNHEY and CDR2 is SVGAGI. This CDR3 region has 15 residues. The ends lost 5 bases at V and 1 base at J; junction bases unmatched: 7. The sample originates from a study of blood T cell repertoires in COVID-19. About the research overall: Sources were T cells, B-cell-depleted T cells, or PBMCs; the material itself was cDNA or gDNA.

Produced via immunoSEQ multiplex PCR; TCRdb's table is partial and in-frame only. The table shows around 100,000 clones, with around nine tenths occurring only once. The chain recombines TRBV6-5 with TRBJ1-1; 7 bases agree with TRBD1. The clonotype was recovered from a man aged 40-50 years with acute or convalescent COVID-19. The sequenced sample consisted of peripheral blood. The CDR3 reads CASSTSKGANTEAFF. The CDR3, as DNA: TGTGCCAGCAGTACCTCAAAGGGGGCGAACACTGAAGCTTTCTTT.